This TCR beta chain was observed in a study of PD-1 blockade in classical Hodgkin lymphoma. Germline V gene lookup returns CDR1 ENHRY and CDR2 SYGVKD. V shed 1 base and J shed 4 bases, with 4 bases lying between them. The CDR3 sequence is 12 residues long. Measured with immunoSEQ multiplex PCR; TCRdb has only the in-frame clones, and not every one. The data hold about 31,000 clones, with around 82% observed a single time. Time point indicated: cycle 4 day 1 (C4D1), after about 6 weeks of nivolumab. There was relapse after autologous stem cell transplantation in every patient, and there was variation in brentuximab vedotin exposure.

The sequence was obtained from a human donor with classical Hodgkin lymphoma. The specimen was peripheral blood mononuclear cells (PBMCs), collected before the fourth cycle of nivolumab. The genes are TRBV10-3 and TRBJ1-1; D gene unclear. CDR3 sequence reads: CAISELSTEAFF. CDR3 in DNA: TGTGCCATCAGTGAGTTGAGCACTGAAGCTTTCTTT.